The clone carrying this T cell receptor beta chain has a handful of counts. There are 12 residues in the CDR3. Germline V gene lookup returns CDR1 SGHRS and CDR2 YFSETQ. V gave up 3 bases and J gave up 3 bases, with 7 bases separating them. These data belong to a study of blood T cell repertoires in COVID-19. Repertoires were generated with immunoSEQ multiplex PCR, while TCRdb's copy carries only in-frame clones and drops some. The table lists about 42,000 clones, about 80% of them singletons. Input material: peripheral blood. The receptor was derived from a human donor in a cohort sampled during active COVID-19. The V and J genes are TRBV5-1 and TRBJ2-7, with D hard to call. CDR3 protein: CASSSQSYEQYF. CDR3 sequence (DNA): TGCGCCAGCAGCTCACAGAGCTACGAGCAGTACTTC.